The clone carrying this T cell receptor beta chain is medium-sized. Its antigen is unidentified. This sample was included in a study of cytomegalovirus exposure and HLA in healthy donors. CDR3 length equals 12 residues. Trimming removed 3 bases at V and 13 bases at J, with 15 bases between. Germline V gene lookup returns CDR1 LGHNA and CDR2 YSLEER. Overall study results and limits: In a later analysis, V- and J-gene trimming of beta chains associated with a DCLRE1C missense variant, replicated independently.

The PCR contained 60 Vbeta and 13 Jbeta primers. TCRdb's copy holds only in-frame clones and misses some; the assay was immunoSEQ multiplex PCR. The sample records around 200,000 clones, less than 90% being singletons. The chain has TRBV4-3 and TRBJ1-2; tentative D call: TRBD1 (6 bases). This TCR was sampled from a man aged 50 or older in good health and CMV-seronegative. The specimen was PBMCs. In DNA, the CDR3 is TGCGCCAGCAGCCACGCAGGGGTTGCGTTCACCTTC. It encodes CASSHAGVAFTF.